This TCR beta chain stems from a study of Ad26.COV2.S vaccination and SARS-CoV-2 variants. Findings and limits, study-wide: Researchers cautioned that TCR breadth and depth analyses may have underestimated total T cell responses. Vaccine recipients showed a spike-specific TCR breadth that was higher than in placebo recipients. Non-spike TCR breadth did not differ much between vaccine and placebo recipients. In vaccinated individuals, spike-specific CD8+ and CD4+ T cell responses reportedly displayed substantial breadth.

Trimming removed 2 bases from V and 5 bases from J, with 1 base in between. CDR1 is MNHNY, CDR2 SVGAGI, per germline (reference sequence). The CDR3 sequence is 11 residues long. Regarding this clone: Its target is unknown.

The protocol was immunoSEQ multiplex PCR, while the TCRdb copy is restricted to in-frame clones and leaves out a portion. Among about 97,000 clones, roughly 75% were seen once, and the ten largest hold roughly 17%. The sample was peripheral blood, taken after recovery from COVID-19. This chain links TRBV6-6 with TRBJ2-1; D remains ambiguous. This sequence originates from a human donor who had recovered from COVID-19. The CDR3 sequence is CASSYHNEQFF. In DNA form, the CDR3 reads TGTGCCAGCAGTTACCACAATGAGCAGTTCTTC.